This TCR beta chain was captured in a study of cytomegalovirus exposure and HLA in healthy donors. General observations from the study: The dataset shows that most TCR sequences were rare, while some public TCRs occurred in many donors. According to the study, roughly 160 TCR beta chains were cytomegalovirus-associated.

Profiled with immunoSEQ multiplex PCR; TCRdb holds only in-frame clones, not every one. The table shows about 130,000 clones, with about 88% occurring only once. As concerns this clone: Its antigen remains unknown.

The CDR3 totals 12 residues. Trimming left V 3 bases short and J 12 bases short, with 15 bases between. The germline CDR1 and CDR2 sequences are SGHAT and FQNNGV. This rearrangement joins TRBV11-2 to TRBJ2-7; D might be TRBD2 (6 bases). The sequencing input was PBMCs. The receptor's source is a woman between 18 and 29 years old in good health and CMV-seronegative. Here the CDR3 reads CASSFGPRGLYF. The CDR3, as DNA: TGTGCCAGCAGCTTCGGACCGAGGGGACTGTACTTC. Full variable domain (remainder filled in from reference TRBV11-2 and TRBJ2-7): EAGVAQSPRYKIIEKRQSVAFWCNPISGHATLYWYQQILGQGPKLLIQFQNNGVVDDSQLPKDRFSAERLKGVDSTLKIQPAKLEDSAVYLCASSFGPRGLYFGPGTRLTVT.